These T cell receptor beta chains were read from a single sample in a study of CD8 T cells in Susac syndrome. TCRdb ran MiXCR on the immunoSEQ multiplex PCR reads and lists one entry per CDR3 protein. The sample lists 150,000 or so distinct CDR3 sequences, just under 95% occurring once. Sequenced: CD4+ T cells from PBMCs. These receptors all stem from a human donor in good health. Both conserved end residues are trimmed from each CDR3. The size entry is marked missing in some rows and otherwise reads once, few, many or a size class.

TRBV3-1,.,TRBJ1-2,ASSPRTNYGYT
TRBV5-1,.,TRBJ1-2,ASRDAPMQDYGYT
TRBV20-1,.,TRBJ2-3,SASYLRATDTQY
TRBV5-1,once,TRBJ1-2,ASSPDRDKDGYT
TRBV29-1,once,TRBJ2-7,SVVTIQGLSRQKTYEQY
TRBV20-1,.,TRBJ2-5,SARRGGETQY
TRBV5-1,.,TRBJ1-1,ASSLAGRRDTEAF
TRBV29-1,.,TRBJ1-1,SGGRSNTEAF
TRBV3-1,.,TRBJ2-7,ASSDRDITYEQY
TRBV2,.,TRBJ2-2,ASSGNRGGTGELF
TRBV12-3/TRBV12-4,.,TRBJ1-5,ASSLRDRGQPQH
TRBV6-1,once,TRBJ2-2,ASSPGHPSNTGELF
TRBV2,.,TRBJ1-2,ARRTASSGYT
TRBV7-2,.,TRBJ2-5,ASSLQATQETQY
TRBV28,.,TRBJ2-4,ASSSSGTVGNIQY
TRBV5-1,.,TRBJ2-3,ACSAGQGGDTQY
TRBV18,.,TRBJ2-5,ASSPTSGLGLQETQY
TRBV20-1,.,TRBJ2-5,SASGRASGELEETQY
TRBV7-2,.,TRBJ2-1,ASSLSEEQF
TRBV2,.,TRBJ2-5,ASSEDDGEETQY
TRBV4-2,.,TRBJ2-5,ASSQDDVREETQY
TRBV5-1,once,TRBJ2-3,ASSSGQADTQY
TRBV2,.,TRBJ2-7,AIRPWGQHEQY
TRBV7-3,.,TRBJ1-3,ASSLTSGGNTIY
TRBV7-3,.,TRBJ2-2,ASSLMGVPGELF
TRBV5-1,once,TRBJ1-1,ASSLLGQENTEAF
TRBV19,.,TRBJ1-2,ASTQGIIQYGYT
TRBV30,.,TRBJ2-5,AWTGGLGTQY
TRBV6-1,.,TRBJ1-2,ASSPRGETVNYGYT
TRBV7-2,.,TRBJ2-7,ASSSDRGPYEQY
TRBV15,.,TRBJ1-3,ATSWRSGNTIY
TRBV5-4,.,TRBJ2-4,ASSLAGASGNIQY
TRBV6-1,.,TRBJ1-1,ASTTGIRAEAF